A selection of T cell receptor beta chains follows, all from one sample in a study of cytomegalovirus exposure and HLA in healthy donors. TCRdb's table, derived via immunoSEQ multiplex PCR, lists solely in-frame clones and lacks some. This sample has around 160,000 clones; about 70% occur once, and the top ten carry less than 3%. Sequenced sample: PBMCs. The receptor source for this set is a woman aged 40-49 years in good health and CMV-seropositive. Each CDR3 is given without its conserved first and last residue. A row's size may be missing; if present it is once, few, many or a size class.

clone size: -; J gene: TRBJ1-1; V gene: TRBV5-4; CDR3 protein: ASSSDRVNTEAF
clone size: few; J gene: TRBJ2-1; V gene: TRBV6-5; CDR3 protein: ASSYGSGRNNEQF
clone size: -; J gene: TRBJ2-3; V gene: TRBV10-3; CDR3 protein: AISVFLLAGGTDTQY
clone size: -; J gene: TRBJ2-5; V gene: TRBV7-9; CDR3 protein: ASSFLRGGRGETQY
clone size: -; J gene: TRBJ2-7; V gene: TRBV7-9; CDR3 protein: ASSATGSSYEQY
clone size: -; J gene: TRBJ2-1; V gene: TRBV29-1; CDR3 protein: SARTGYNEQF
clone size: -; J gene: TRBJ1-4; V gene: TRBV2; CDR3 protein: ASSRTVEKLF
clone size: -; J gene: TRBJ1-6; V gene: TRBV5-6; CDR3 protein: ASSFLSGGLIYNSPLH
clone size: -; J gene: TRBJ1-3; V gene: TRBV13; CDR3 protein: ASSLGGHAAAGNTIY
clone size: -; J gene: TRBJ2-7; V gene: TRBV4-2; CDR3 protein: ASSQEGGQRAEQY
clone size: -; J gene: TRBJ1-2; V gene: TRBV4-3; CDR3 protein: ASSQDGGRAYGYT
clone size: few; J gene: TRBJ1-2; V gene: TRBV9; CDR3 protein: ASSVVEGAGGYT
clone size: few; J gene: TRBJ1-2; V gene: TRBV7-8; CDR3 protein: ASSVAPRGYGYT
clone size: -; J gene: TRBJ2-3; V gene: TRBV19; CDR3 protein: ASHRTRTDTQY
clone size: -; J gene: TRBJ1-2; V gene: TRBV7-9; CDR3 protein: ASSGQALANYGYT
clone size: -; J gene: TRBJ1-2; V gene: TRBV27; CDR3 protein: ASSLGSGYGYT
clone size: -; J gene: TRBJ2-1; V gene: TRBV7-2; CDR3 protein: ASGGLAGGSYNEQF
clone size: many; J gene: TRBJ1-2; V gene: TRBV5-5; CDR3 protein: ASTRGGTNYGYT
clone size: -; J gene: TRBJ1-1; V gene: TRBV18; CDR3 protein: ASSTTPGQGIDTEAF
clone size: -; J gene: TRBJ2-5; V gene: TRBV5-6; CDR3 protein: ASRTPGDQSGETQY
clone size: -; J gene: TRBJ2-3; V gene: TRBV4-2; CDR3 protein: ASSPKVLASTDTQY
clone size: -; J gene: TRBJ1-2; V gene: TRBV2; CDR3 protein: ASSVLGANYGYT
clone size: -; J gene: TRBJ1-1; V gene: TRBV5-4; CDR3 protein: ASSLSGTGENTEAF
clone size: few; J gene: TRBJ2-1; V gene: TRBV7-9; CDR3 protein: ASSSDRVGYSYNEQF
clone size: -; J gene: TRBJ2-7; V gene: TRBV7-2; CDR3 protein: ASSTDRGHYEQY
clone size: few; J gene: TRBJ2-5; V gene: TRBV5-3; CDR3 protein: ARSLSETQY
clone size: -; J gene: TRBJ1-6; V gene: TRBV18; CDR3 protein: ATVGQYNSPLH
clone size: -; J gene: TRBJ2-7; V gene: TRBV29-1; CDR3 protein: SVEAGREY
clone size: -; J gene: TRBJ1-5; V gene: TRBV9; CDR3 protein: ASSAGASDNQPQH
clone size: -; J gene: TRBJ1-2; V gene: TRBV4-3; CDR3 protein: ASSQGRQGLGGYT
clone size: -; J gene: TRBJ1-6; V gene: TRBV5-4; CDR3 protein: ASTLSPGQGISPLH
clone size: -; J gene: TRBJ1-2; V gene: TRBV9; CDR3 protein: ASSVAPQGANYGYT
clone size: -; J gene: TRBJ2-3; V gene: TRBV28; CDR3 protein: ASSRQTGGDTQY
clone size: few; J gene: TRBJ1-1; V gene: TRBV28; CDR3 protein: ASSDRLNTEAF
clone size: -; J gene: TRBJ2-7; V gene: TRBV9; CDR3 protein: ASSVGPPSSSYEQY
clone size: -; J gene: TRBJ2-1; V gene: TRBV4-1; CDR3 protein: ASSLRGASGLTYNEQF
clone size: -; J gene: TRBJ2-3; V gene: TRBV6-5; CDR3 protein: ATGPGDTQY
clone size: -; J gene: TRBJ2-5; V gene: TRBV7-2; CDR3 protein: ASSPNRGETQY
clone size: few; J gene: TRBJ1-2; V gene: TRBV6-6; CDR3 protein: ASSSQQVNYGYT
clone size: -; J gene: TRBJ1-4; V gene: TRBV19; CDR3 protein: ASSPDRHNEKLF
clone size: -; J gene: TRBJ1-1; V gene: TRBV29-1; CDR3 protein: SVDPTGVRAF
clone size: few; J gene: TRBJ2-7; V gene: TRBV9; CDR3 protein: ASSDPQGRLREQY
clone size: -; J gene: TRBJ2-1; V gene: TRBV4-1; CDR3 protein: ASSQRTGDEQF
clone size: -; J gene: TRBJ1-2; V gene: TRBV9; CDR3 protein: ASSDGQGVMGGYT
clone size: few; J gene: TRBJ1-1; V gene: TRBV28; CDR3 protein: ASSMAGGMAF
clone size: -; J gene: TRBJ1-5; V gene: TRBV6-1; CDR3 protein: ASSEVRVWDSNQPQH
clone size: -; J gene: TRBJ1-1; V gene: TRBV6-6; CDR3 protein: ATSGQGGYTEAF
clone size: -; J gene: TRBJ2-3; V gene: TRBV7-2; CDR3 protein: ASSVQGGTDTQY
clone size: -; J gene: -; V gene: TRBV7-3; CDR3 protein: ASSPLAGDTEQY
clone size: -; J gene: TRBJ1-4; V gene: TRBV7-9; CDR3 protein: ASRTGTANNEKLF
clone size: few; J gene: TRBJ2-2; V gene: TRBV7-3; CDR3 protein: ASSPRGPNTGELF
clone size: -; J gene: TRBJ2-3; V gene: TRBV5-6; CDR3 protein: ASSPAPTSRSTDTQY
clone size: -; J gene: TRBJ2-7; V gene: TRBV5-6; CDR3 protein: ASSLEETSGTSQY
clone size: once; J gene: TRBJ2-1; V gene: TRBV27; CDR3 protein: ASSEIAGGNEQF
clone size: -; J gene: TRBJ2-5; V gene: TRBV5-1; CDR3 protein: ASSSLGWQETQY
clone size: -; J gene: TRBJ1-2; V gene: TRBV6-5; CDR3 protein: ASRHQSGSNYGYT
clone size: once; J gene: TRBJ2-5; V gene: TRBV5-4; CDR3 protein: ASSGTSFGETQY
clone size: -; J gene: TRBJ1-1; V gene: TRBV15; CDR3 protein: ATSRERGGRDTEAF
clone size: -; J gene: TRBJ2-2; V gene: TRBV7-2; CDR3 protein: ASSRTGGRTGELF